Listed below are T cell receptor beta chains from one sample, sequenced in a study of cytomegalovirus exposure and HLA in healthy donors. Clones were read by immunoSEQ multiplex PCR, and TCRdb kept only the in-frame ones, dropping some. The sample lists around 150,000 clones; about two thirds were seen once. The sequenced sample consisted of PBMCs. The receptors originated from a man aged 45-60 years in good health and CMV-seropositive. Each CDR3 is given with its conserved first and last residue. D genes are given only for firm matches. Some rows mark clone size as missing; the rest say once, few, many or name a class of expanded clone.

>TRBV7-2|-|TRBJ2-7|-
CASSFQRGPYEQYF
TGTGCCAGCAGCTTTCAGCGCGGCCCCTACGAGCAGTACTTC
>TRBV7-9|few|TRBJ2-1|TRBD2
CASILAGALNEQFF
TGTGCCAGCATACTAGCGGGCGCCTTAAATGAGCAGTTCTTC
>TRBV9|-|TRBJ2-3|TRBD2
CASSDSGSADTQYF
TGTGCCAGCAGCGACAGCGGGAGTGCAGATACGCAGTATTTT
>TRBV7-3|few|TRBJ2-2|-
CASSKRGTTNTGELFF
TGTGCCAGCAGCAAAAGGGGTACTACTAACACCGGGGAGCTGTTTTTT
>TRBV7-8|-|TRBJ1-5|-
CASSPLDTNQPQHF
TGTGCCAGCAGCCCGCTGGACACTAATCAGCCCCAGCATTTT
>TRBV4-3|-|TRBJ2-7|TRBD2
CASSQLAGGLYEQYF
TGCGCCAGCAGCCAATTAGCGGGAGGGTTGTACGAGCAGTACTTC
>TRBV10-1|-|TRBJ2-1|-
CASSSPGAENNEQFF
TGCGCCAGCAGTTCTCCCGGCGCGGAAAACAATGAGCAGTTCTTC
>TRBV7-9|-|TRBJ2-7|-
CASSLGGSDHEQYF
TGTGCCAGCAGCTTAGGTGGTAGCGACCACGAGCAGTACTTC
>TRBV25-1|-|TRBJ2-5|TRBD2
CASRSTSGILETQYF
TGTGCCAGCAGGTCGACTAGCGGGATTCTAGAGACCCAGTACTTC
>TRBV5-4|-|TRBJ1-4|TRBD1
CASSRDRGTEKLFF
TGTGCCAGCAGCCGGGACAGGGGGACTGAAAAACTGTTTTTT
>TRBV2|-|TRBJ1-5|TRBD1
CASGTDSNQPQHF
TGTGCCAGTGGGACAGATAGCAATCAGCCCCAGCATTTT
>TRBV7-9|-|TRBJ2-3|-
CASGTNTDTQYF
TGTGCCAGCGGGACAAACACAGATACGCAGTATTTT
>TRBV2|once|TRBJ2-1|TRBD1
CASRSETGAISSYNEQFF
TGTGCCAGCAGGTCCGAGACAGGGGCTATAAGCTCCTACAATGAGCAGTTCTTC
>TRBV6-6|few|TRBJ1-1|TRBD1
CASSTGQGYTEAFF
TGTGCCAGCAGTACGGGACAGGGATACACTGAAGCTTTCTTT
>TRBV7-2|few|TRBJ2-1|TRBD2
CASSLQTSGRGEQFF
TGTGCCAGCAGCTTACAAACTAGCGGGAGGGGTGAGCAGTTCTTC
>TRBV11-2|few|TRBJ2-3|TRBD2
CASSSLAGGRNTQYF
TGTGCCAGCAGCTCTCTAGCGGGGGGCCGGAATACGCAGTATTTT
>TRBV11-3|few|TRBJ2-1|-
CASSLGGFEGRIRQFF
TGTGCCAGCAGCTTAGGTGGCTTTGAGGGGAGGATAAGGCAGTTCTTC
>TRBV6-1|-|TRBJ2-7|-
CASTQSGFYFEQYF
TGTGCCAGCACCCAATCGGGTTTCTATTTCGAGCAGTACTTC
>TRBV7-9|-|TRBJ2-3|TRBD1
CSSSLVTGGVGDTQYF
TGTTCCAGCAGCTTAGTTACAGGGGGCGTAGGAGATACGCAGTATTTT
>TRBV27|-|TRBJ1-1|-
CASSPRSSRCGAFF
TGTGCCAGCAGTCCACGGTCATCAAGATGCGGAGCTTTCTTT
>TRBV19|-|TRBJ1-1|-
CASSPRAGTDTEAFF
TGTGCCAGTAGTCCGCGAGCGGGCACGGACACTGAAGCTTTCTTT